What follows are 3 T cell receptor beta chains derived from one specimen sequenced in a study of graft-versus-host responses after intestinal transplantation (dated by TCRdb to about 2021). These receptors have no known antigen. Reading the label with the study, this specimen's time point is: cells obtained before transplantation from donor or recipient. Library preparation employed the immunoSEQ multiplex PCR assay. This is the immuneACCESS table as TCRdb keeps it, with only in-frame sequences that have V and J called. A part of the clones is gone; compared with another copy, unresolved V genes explain less than half, and the rest is unexplained. This sample is represented by tens of thousands of clones; approximately 94% of them were singletons. The ten largest account for about 2% of the sample. Sequencing used unstimulated CD8+ T cells sorted from spleen or lymph node cells, obtained before intestinal transplant. The receptor source for this set is a human donor who received an intestinal transplant.

This chain links TRBV9 with TRBJ2-3; possibly TRBD1 for D (5 bases). The CDR3 consists of 19 residues. CDR1 is SGDLS, CDR2 YYNGEE, per germline. The germline V and J ends were trimmed by 0 bases and 3 bases, with 23 bases remaining between them. For the CDR3, the DNA is TGTGCCAGCAGCGTAGAGCCGGACATCGAGTCGGATCCAACAGATACGCAGTATTTT. Its translation is CASSVEPDIESDPTDTQYF. The entire variable domain, with the rest obtained from reference TRBV9 and TRBJ2-3, is as follows: DSGVTQTPKHLITATGQRVTLRCSPRSGDLSVYWYQQSLDQGLQFLIQYYNGEERAKGNILERFSAQQFPDLHSELNLSSLELGDSALYFCASSVEPDIESDPTDTQYFGPGTRLTVL.

The chain joins TRBV5-6 to TRBJ2-7; D call uncertain. V lost 1 base and J 2 bases, leaving 7 bases between the germline ends. This CDR3 spans 13 amino acids. The germline CDR1 and CDR2 sequences are SGHDT and YYEEEE. CDR3 loop: CASSLNSPYEQYF. CDR3 DNA: TGTGCCAGCAGCTTGAACAGCCCCTACGAGCAGTACTTC.

V usage is TRBV11-3 and J usage is TRBJ1-1; D may be TRBD1 (6 bases). This CDR3 region has 14 residues. The V gene's germline CDR1 is SGHNT and CDR2 YENEEA. Between the trimmed V and J ends, which lost 5 bases and 1 base, there was a span of 11 bases. The CDR3 DNA is TGTGCCAGCAGCATTGGGGGCCCGAACACTGAAGCTTTCTTT. This encodes CASSIGGPNTEAFF.